A selection of T cell receptor beta chains follows, all from one sample in a study of cytomegalovirus exposure and HLA in healthy donors. TCRdb keeps only in-frame clones here, not all; method: immunoSEQ multiplex PCR. The sample shows roughly 130,000 clones, around 77% of them seen only once. Sequences were obtained from PBMCs. These receptors all come from a man aged 25-45 years in good health and CMV-seronegative. Each CDR3 is given with its conserved first and last residue.

V,J,CDR3
TRBV29-1,TRBJ2-7,CSGDTGTGSYEQYF
TRBV29-1,TRBJ2-6,CSVEAGSSGANVLTF
TRBV5-1,TRBJ1-4,CASSLRTGVEKLFF
TRBV15,TRBJ2-1,CATSLGGLAGPINEQFF
TRBV7-9,TRBJ1-4,CASSLGGGEKLFF
TRBV2,TRBJ1-2,CASSDPRYGYTF
TRBV5-4,TRBJ1-4,CASSPTGTENEKLFF
TRBV7-2,TRBJ2-6,CASSLVGSGGWAGANVLTF
TRBV28,TRBJ1-2,CASSLTVYGYTF
TRBV7-3,TRBJ2-1,CASSLGQNNEQFF
TRBV6-5,TRBJ2-3,CASSYSPGMDTQYF
TRBV9,TRBJ1-3,CASSVSGGGGNTIYF
TRBV4-3,TRBJ2-1,CASSQIAGTHYNEQFF
TRBV5-6,TRBJ2-7,CASSLTSGSSYEQYF
TRBV9,TRBJ1-4,CASSVGTANEKLFF
TRBV21-1,TRBJ2-5,CASSTGLAGGRGETQYF
TRBV11-1,TRBJ2-5,CASSLRDQETQYF
TRBV5-1,TRBJ1-2,CASSLTGESGYTF
TRBV5-6,TRBJ1-3,CASGSRGYSGNTIYF
TRBV29-1,TRBJ1-1,CSVEPGGTEAFF
TRBV6-1,TRBJ1-4,CASARQAGEKLFF
TRBV30,TRBJ2-7,CACLGSESSYEQYF
TRBV6-1,TRBJ2-3,CAILRGHSTDTQYF
TRBV28,TRBJ2-7,CASRTGGSLHEQYF
TRBV10-3,TRBJ1-4,CAISEGRGGSEKLFF
TRBV7-9,TRBJ2-7,CASSLQGKGDEQYF
TRBV6-5,TRBJ2-6,CASSYSRVGANVLTF
TRBV7-8,TRBJ2-7,CASSHRTSYEQYF
TRBV29-1,TRBJ2-2,CSGFGGTGELFF
TRBV5-8,TRBJ1-2,CASSLVGEEYGYTF
TRBV5-1,TRBJ1-5,CASSPDGRRDQPQHF
TRBV7-6,TRBJ2-3,CASSSERASTDTQYF
TRBV7-2,TRBJ2-5,CASSETTGQETQYF
TRBV7-9,TRBJ2-7,CASSLDPGQGSWEQYF
TRBV6-5,TRBJ2-7,CASSPRPTLREEQYF
TRBV6-5,TRBJ1-5,CASSPSFGNQPQHF
TRBV2,TRBJ2-3,CASSGVVRGARDTQYF
TRBV30,TRBJ2-1,CAEGAYNEQFF
TRBV4-3,TRBJ2-1,CASSQDTRTSGGAPFF
TRBV30,TRBJ2-2,CAWRFLAGELFF
TRBV28,TRBJ2-7,CASSPTGSHEQYF
TRBV28,TRBJ1-5,CASSSSGTQDQPQHF
TRBV11-1,TRBJ2-7,CASSSSGYEQYF
TRBV7-2,TRBJ2-5,CASSLRRGGGLAQYF
TRBV7-2,TRBJ2-7,CASSLARGLGSYEQYF
TRBV19,TRBJ1-2,CASSPQFYGYTF
TRBV5-1,TRBJ2-1,CASSLTSGRSYNEQFF
TRBV15,TRBJ2-3,CATTSLPGQGTDTQYF
TRBV5-4,TRBJ2-1,CASSSSSGSEQFF
TRBV7-9,TRBJ1-1,CASSLVGGWAFF
TRBV7-6,TRBJ1-2,CASSLGQGPYYGYTF
TRBV7-9,TRBJ2-2,CASSLAWSSGRASTGELFF
TRBV4-1,TRBJ2-1,CASSPLAFAYNEQFF
TRBV11-3,TRBJ2-5,CASSQFYGAETQYF
TRBV29-1,TRBJ1-2,CSARDKYGYTF